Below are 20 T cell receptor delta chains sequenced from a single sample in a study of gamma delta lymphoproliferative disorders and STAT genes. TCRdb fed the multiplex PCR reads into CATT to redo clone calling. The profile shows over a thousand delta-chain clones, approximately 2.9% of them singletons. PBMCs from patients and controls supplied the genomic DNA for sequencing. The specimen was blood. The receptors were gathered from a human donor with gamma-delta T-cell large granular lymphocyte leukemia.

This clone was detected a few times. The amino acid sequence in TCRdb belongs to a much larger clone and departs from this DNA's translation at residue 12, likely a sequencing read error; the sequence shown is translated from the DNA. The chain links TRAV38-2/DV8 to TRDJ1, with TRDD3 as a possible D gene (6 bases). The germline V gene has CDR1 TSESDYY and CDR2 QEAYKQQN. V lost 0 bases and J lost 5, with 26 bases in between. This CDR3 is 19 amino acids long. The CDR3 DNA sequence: TGTGCTTATAGGAGCGCGTTAGTGCTTTACTGGGAGTTGCGAGATAAACTCATCTTT. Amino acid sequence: CAYRSALVLYWELRDKLIF.

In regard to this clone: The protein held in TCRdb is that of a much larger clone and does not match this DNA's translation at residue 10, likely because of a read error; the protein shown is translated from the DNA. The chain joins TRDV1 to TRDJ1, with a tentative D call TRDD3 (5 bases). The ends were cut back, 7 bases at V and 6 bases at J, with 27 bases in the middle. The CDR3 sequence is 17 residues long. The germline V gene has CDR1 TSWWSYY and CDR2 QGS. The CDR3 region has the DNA TGTGCTCTTGTAAACGAGCCCCCGGGGCCGGGGACACATAAACTCATCTTT. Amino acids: CALVNEPPGPGTHKLIF.

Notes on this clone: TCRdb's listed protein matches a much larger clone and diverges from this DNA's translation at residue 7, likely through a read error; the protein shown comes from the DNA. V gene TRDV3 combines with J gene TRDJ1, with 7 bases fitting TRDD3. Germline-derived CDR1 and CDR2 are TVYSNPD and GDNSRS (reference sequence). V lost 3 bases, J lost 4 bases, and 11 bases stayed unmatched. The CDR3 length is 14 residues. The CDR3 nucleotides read TGTGCCTTAGGTCTGGGGGGTAGGGGCGATAAACTCATCTTT. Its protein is CALGLGGRGDKLIF.

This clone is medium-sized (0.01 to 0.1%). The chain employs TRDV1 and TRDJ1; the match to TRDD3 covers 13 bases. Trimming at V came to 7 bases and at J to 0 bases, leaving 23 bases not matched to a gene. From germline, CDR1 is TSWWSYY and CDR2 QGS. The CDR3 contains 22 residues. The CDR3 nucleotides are TGTGCTCTTGTGGGCCTTTCCTACCCATACTGGGGGATACGCACCTACACCGATAAACTCATCTTT. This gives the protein CALVGLSYPYWGIRTYTDKLIF.

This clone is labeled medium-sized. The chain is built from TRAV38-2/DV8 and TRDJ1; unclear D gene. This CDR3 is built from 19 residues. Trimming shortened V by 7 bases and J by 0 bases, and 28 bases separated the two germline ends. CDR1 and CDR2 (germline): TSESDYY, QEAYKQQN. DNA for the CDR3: TGTGCTTATGGGGCTACCGATATGGGAACTCTTTTCAACACCGATAAACTCATCTTT. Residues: CAYGATDMGTLFNTDKLIF.

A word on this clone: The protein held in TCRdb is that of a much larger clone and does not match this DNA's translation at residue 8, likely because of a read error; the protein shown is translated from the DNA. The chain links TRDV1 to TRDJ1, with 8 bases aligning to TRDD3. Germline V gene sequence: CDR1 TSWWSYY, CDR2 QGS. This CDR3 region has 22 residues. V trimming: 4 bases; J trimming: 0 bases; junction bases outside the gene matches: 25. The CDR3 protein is CALGVPVTRVLGASTYTDKLIF. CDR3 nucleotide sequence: TGTGCTCTTGGGGTACCCGTGACGCGGGTACTGGGGGCCTCAACGTACACCGATAAACTCATCTTT.

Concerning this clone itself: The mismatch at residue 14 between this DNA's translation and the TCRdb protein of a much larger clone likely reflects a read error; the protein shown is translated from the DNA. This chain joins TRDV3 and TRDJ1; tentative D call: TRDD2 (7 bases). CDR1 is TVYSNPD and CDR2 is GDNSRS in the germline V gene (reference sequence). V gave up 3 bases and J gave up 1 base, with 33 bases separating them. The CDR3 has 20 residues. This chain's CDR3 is CAFDLPSFSRGGPCTDKLIF. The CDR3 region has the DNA TGTGCCTTCGATCTTCCTTCCTTCTCTAGGGGGGGACCCTGCACCGATAAACTCATCTTT.

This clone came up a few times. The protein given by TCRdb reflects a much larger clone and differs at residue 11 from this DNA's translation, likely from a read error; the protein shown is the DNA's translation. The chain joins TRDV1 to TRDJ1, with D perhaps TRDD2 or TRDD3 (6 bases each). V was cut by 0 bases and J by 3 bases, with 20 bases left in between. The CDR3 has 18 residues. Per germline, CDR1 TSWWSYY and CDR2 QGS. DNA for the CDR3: TGTGCTCTTGGGGAACTCCTCCTACGTAGTAGGGGATCCGATAAACTCATCTTT. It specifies CALGELLLRSRGSDKLIF.

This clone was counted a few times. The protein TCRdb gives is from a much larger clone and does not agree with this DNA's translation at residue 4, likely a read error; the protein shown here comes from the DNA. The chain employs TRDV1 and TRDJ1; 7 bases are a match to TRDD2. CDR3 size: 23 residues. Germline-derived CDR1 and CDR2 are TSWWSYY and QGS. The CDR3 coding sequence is TGTGCTCTTGAGGAACGTCTCGATTTCCTACGGATTACCTGGGCCCAAAGATGCGATAAACTCATCTTT. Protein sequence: CALEERLDFLRITWAQRCDKLIF.

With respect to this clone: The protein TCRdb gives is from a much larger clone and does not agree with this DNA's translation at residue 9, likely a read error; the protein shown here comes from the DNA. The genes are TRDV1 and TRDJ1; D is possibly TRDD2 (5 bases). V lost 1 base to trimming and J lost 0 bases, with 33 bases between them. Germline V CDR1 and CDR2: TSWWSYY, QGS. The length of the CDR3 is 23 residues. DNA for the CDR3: TGTGCTCTTGGGGAACCCTGGCCTCCCTACGTTAGGGGCGCCTCGCTATACACCGATAAACTCATCTTT. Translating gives CALGEPWPPYVRGASLYTDKLIF.

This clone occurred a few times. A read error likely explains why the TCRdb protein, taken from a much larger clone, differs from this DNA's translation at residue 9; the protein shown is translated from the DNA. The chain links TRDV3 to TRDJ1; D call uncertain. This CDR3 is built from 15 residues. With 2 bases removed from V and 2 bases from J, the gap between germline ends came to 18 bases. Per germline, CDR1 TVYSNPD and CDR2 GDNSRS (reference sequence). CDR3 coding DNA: TGTGCCTTTCGCCCGCACACCCGTAAGACCGATAAACTCATCTTT. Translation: CAFRPHTRKTDKLIF.

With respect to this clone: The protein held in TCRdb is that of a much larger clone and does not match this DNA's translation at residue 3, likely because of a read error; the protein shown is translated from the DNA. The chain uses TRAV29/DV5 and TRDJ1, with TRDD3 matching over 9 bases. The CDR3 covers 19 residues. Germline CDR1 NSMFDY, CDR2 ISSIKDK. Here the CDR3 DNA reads TGTGCAACAAGCTTTTCCCCACTGGGGGACCCCTGGTACACCGATAAACTCATCTTT. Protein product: CATSFSPLGDPWYTDKLIF.

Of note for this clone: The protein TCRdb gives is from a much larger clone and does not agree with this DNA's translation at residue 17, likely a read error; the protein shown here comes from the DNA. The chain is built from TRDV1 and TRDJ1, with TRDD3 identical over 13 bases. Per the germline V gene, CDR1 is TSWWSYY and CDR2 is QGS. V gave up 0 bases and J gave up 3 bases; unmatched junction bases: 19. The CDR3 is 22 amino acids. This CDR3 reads CALGELEGPSYWGIRTSDKLIF. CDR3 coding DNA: TGTGCTCTTGGGGAACTAGAGGGACCTTCCTACTGGGGGATACGGACGTCCGATAAACTCATCTTT.

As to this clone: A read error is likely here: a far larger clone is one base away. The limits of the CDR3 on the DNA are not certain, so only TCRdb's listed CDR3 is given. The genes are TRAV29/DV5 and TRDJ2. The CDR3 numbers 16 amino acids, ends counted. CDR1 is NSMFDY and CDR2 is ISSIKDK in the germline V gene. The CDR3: CSVLLCSKRVTAQLFF.

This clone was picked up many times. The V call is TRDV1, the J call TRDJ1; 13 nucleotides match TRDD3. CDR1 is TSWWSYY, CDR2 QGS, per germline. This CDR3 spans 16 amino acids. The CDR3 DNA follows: TGTGCCCTGCGGCGGTACTGGGGGATACGAACCGATAAACTCATCTTT. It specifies CALRRYWGIRTDKLIF.

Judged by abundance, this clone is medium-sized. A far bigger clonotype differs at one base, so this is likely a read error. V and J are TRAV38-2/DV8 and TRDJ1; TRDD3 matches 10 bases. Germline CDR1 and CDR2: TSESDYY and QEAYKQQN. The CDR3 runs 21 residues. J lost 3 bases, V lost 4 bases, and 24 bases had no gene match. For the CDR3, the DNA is TGTGCTTATAGGGGCTCGACACTATTCCCGTACTGGGGGATTCGGCCCGATAAACTCATCTTT. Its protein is CAYRGSTLFPYWGIRPDKLIF.

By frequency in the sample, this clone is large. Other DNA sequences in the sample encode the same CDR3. CDR3 coding DNA: TGTGCTCTTGGGCCAGGGCGTTCTGTCGATAAACTCATCTTT. This codes for CALGPGRSVDKLIF. The chain joins TRDV1 to TRDJ1; no clear D gene. Germline lookup yields CDR1 TSWWSYY and CDR2 QGS. The CDR3 extends over 14 amino acids. V lost 5 bases and J 4 bases, leaving 14 bases between the germline ends.

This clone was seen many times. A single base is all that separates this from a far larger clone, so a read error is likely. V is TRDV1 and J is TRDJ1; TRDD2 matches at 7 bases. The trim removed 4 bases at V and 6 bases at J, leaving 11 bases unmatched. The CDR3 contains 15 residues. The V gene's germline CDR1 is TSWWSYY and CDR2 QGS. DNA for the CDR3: TGTGCTCTTGGGGTCCTTCCTCCGGGCGCACATAAACTCATCTTT. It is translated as CALGVLPPGAHKLIF.

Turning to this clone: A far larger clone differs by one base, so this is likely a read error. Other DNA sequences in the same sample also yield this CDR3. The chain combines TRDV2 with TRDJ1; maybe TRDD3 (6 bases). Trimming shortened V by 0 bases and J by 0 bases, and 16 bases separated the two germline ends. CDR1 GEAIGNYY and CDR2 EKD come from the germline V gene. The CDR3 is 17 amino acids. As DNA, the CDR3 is TGTGCCTGTGACACCCTTACAGGGGGAACGTACACCGATAAACTCATCTTT. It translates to CACDTLTGGTYTDKLIF.

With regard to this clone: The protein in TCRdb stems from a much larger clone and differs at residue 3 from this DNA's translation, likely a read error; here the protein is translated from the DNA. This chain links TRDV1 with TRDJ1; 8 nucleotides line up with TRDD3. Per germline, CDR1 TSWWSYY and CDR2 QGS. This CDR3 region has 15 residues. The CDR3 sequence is CAPGERLPGGYLLIF. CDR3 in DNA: TGTGCTCCTGGGGAACGGTTACCCGGGGGATATCTACTCATCTTT.